These 12 T cell receptor beta chains were sequenced from one sample in a study of cytomegalovirus exposure and HLA in healthy donors (TCRdb year 2017). The library was built by means of the immunoSEQ multiplex PCR assay. For the multiplex PCR, a mixture combining 60 forward primers for TCR Vbeta segments and 13 reverse primers for TCR Jbeta segments was used. Here the immuneACCESS table is served through TCRdb, limited to in-frame sequences with V and J called. Missing clones are a known gap in these copies; in checked studies unresolved V genes cover under half, and the rest lacks a known reason. The sample table holds some 79,000 clones, of which roughly 61% were seen once. The ten largest clonotypes hold about 15% of the sample. The material sequenced was PBMCs. The source of these receptors is a woman aged 40 to 49 in good health and CMV-seropositive.

The genes are TRBV7-2 and TRBJ1-2; 8 bases fit TRBD1. The ends lost 5 bases at V and 2 bases at J; junction bases unmatched: 7. The CDR3 is 15 amino acids. Germline CDR1 and CDR2: SGHTA and FQGNSA. CDR3 region: CASSPNSGGNYGYTF. CDR3 DNA: TGTGCCAGCAGCCCAAATTCAGGGGGCAACTATGGCTACACCTTC. The full variable domain, rest sourced from reference TRBV7-2 and TRBJ1-2, is GAGVSQSPSNKVTEKGKDVELRCDPISGHTALYWYRQSLGQGLEFLIYFQGNSAPDKSGLPSDRFSAERTGGSVSTLTIQRTQQEDSAVYLCASSPNSGGNYGYTFGSGTRLTVV.

The chain joins TRBV10-3 to TRBJ2-7; 7 positions agree with TRBD1. Germline V gene sequence: CDR1 ENHRY, CDR2 SYGVKD. This CDR3 has 13 amino acids. The trim removed 4 bases at V and 3 bases at J, leaving 3 bases unmatched. The CDR3 region is CAISVQGNYEQYF. The CDR3, as DNA: TGTGCCATCAGTGTACAGGGGAACTACGAGCAGTACTTC.

V is TRBV13 and J is TRBJ1-1, with D unclear. V lost 0 bases, J lost 8 bases, and 10 bases lay in between. This CDR3 has 13 amino acids. Germline V gives CDR1 PRHDT, CDR2 FYEKMQ (reference sequence). The CDR3 region has the DNA TGTGCCAGCAGCTTAGGTGCTGCCAGAGAAGCTTTCTTT. Protein: CASSLGAAREAFF.

The J gene is TRBJ2-7, the V gene TRBV7-2, with D possibly TRBD2 on 5 matching bases. Germline CDR1 reads SGHTA; CDR2 reads FQGNSA. The V and J ends lost 2 bases and 1 base respectively, with 12 bases between them. The CDR3 totals 15 residues. The chain's CDR3 is CASSLPTLGSYEQYF. The CDR3 DNA is TGTGCCAGCAGCTTACCGACACTAGGGTCCTACGAGCAGTACTTC.

Concerning this clone: The junction departs from the called germline gene at one end, perhaps through a read error. The V call is TRBV28, the J call TRBJ2-7; D is possibly TRBD2 (5 bases). The germline V gene encodes CDR1 MDHEN and CDR2 SYDVKM. The CDR3 covers 14 residues. CDR3 residues: CASSLDGSSQLTIF. CDR3 nucleotides: TGTGCCAGCAGTTTAGATGGGAGCAGTCAACTTACCATCTTC.

This clone came up a few times. The rearrangement uses TRBV7-8 and TRBJ2-5; 8 positions agree with TRBD1. The assigned J gene may be wrong: the sequence end matches TRBJ2-7 better. CDR3 length: 15 amino acids. Germline V gene lookup returns CDR1 SGHVS and CDR2 FQNEAQ. DNA of the CDR3: TGTGCCAGCAGTGTCCGACAGGGGCTAGGCTACGAGCAGTACTTC. Amino acid sequence: CASSVRQGLGYEQYF.

This clone has just a few counts. The chain carries TRBV18 and TRBJ2-3; 9 positions agree with TRBD2. The CDR3 has 14 amino acids. With 4 bases clipped from V and 3 bases from J, the junction kept 2 bases outside the gene matches. Germline loops: CDR1 KGHSH, CDR2 LQKENI. The CDR3 DNA follows: TGTGCCAGCTCACTCAGCGGGAGGACAGATACGCAGTATTTT. It translates to CASSLSGRTDTQYF. The complete variable domain, with remaining parts taken from reference TRBV18 and TRBJ2-3, reads NAGVMQNPRHLVRRRGQEARLRCSPMKGHSHVYWYRQLPEEGLKFMVYLQKENIIDESGMPKERFSAEFPKEGPSILRIQQVVRGDSAAYFCASSLSGRTDTQYFGPGTRLTVL.

V is TRBV21-1 and J is TRBJ2-3; the DNA was not compared with TRBD1, the D call given in the table. TRBV21-1 is tagged as a pseudogene. CDR3 length equals 19 residues. The CDR3 sequence: CASSKRQGLTQRRTDTQYF. The DNA of the CDR3 is TGTGCCAGCAGCAAAAGACAAGGCCTCACACAAAGGCGCACAGATACGCAGTATTTT.

This clone was recorded a few times. The chain has TRBV2 and TRBJ2-3; D might be TRBD1 (5 bases). The germline CDR1 and CDR2 sequences are SNHLY and FYNNEI. V was clipped by 2 bases and J by 3 bases, with 9 bases between them. This CDR3 contains 14 residues. In nucleotides, the CDR3 is TGTGCCAGCAGTGAACGGACAACAACAGATACGCAGTATTTT. It translates to CASSERTTTDTQYF.

The chain joins TRBV18 to TRBJ2-1; TRBD2 matches at 12 bases. Germline V gives CDR1 KGHSH, CDR2 LQKENI. The V segment lost 3 bases and the J segment 8 bases; nucleotides outside the gene matches: 8. The CDR3 totals 16 residues. For the CDR3, the DNA is TGTGCCAGCTCACCCGGACTAGCGGGGTTTGGCGATGAGCAGTTCTTC. Amino acids: CASSPGLAGFGDEQFF.

The rearrangement uses TRBV14 and TRBJ1-1, with D perhaps TRBD1 (5 bases). There are 13 residues in the CDR3. CDR1 is SGHDN, CDR2 FVKESK, per germline. V lost 4 bases and J lost 4, with 10 bases in between. The CDR3 bases are TGTGCCAGCAGCCGGGGGGTGGGCACTGAAGCTTTCTTT. It is translated as CASSRGVGTEAFF.

The chain has TRBV5-6 and TRBJ2-6; D is ambiguous. V was shortened by 3 bases and J by 0 bases, with 7 bases between the two germline ends. This CDR3 is built from 15 residues. CDR1 is SGHDT and CDR2 is YYEEEE in the germline V gene. CDR3 loop: CASSSDNSGANVLTF. As DNA, the CDR3 is TGTGCCAGCAGCTCCGACAACTCTGGGGCCAACGTCCTGACTTTC. Full variable domain (remainder filled in from reference TRBV5-6 and TRBJ2-6): DAGVTQSPTHLIKTRGQQVTLRCSPKSGHDTVSWYQQALGQGPQFIFQYYEEEERQRGNFPDRFSGHQFPNYSSELNVNALLLGDSALYLCASSSDNSGANVLTFGAGSRLTVL.